Listed here are 7 T cell receptor beta chains from one sample, sequenced in a study of blood T cell repertoires in COVID-19. Sequencing was performed with immunoSEQ multiplex PCR; in TCRdb, only in-frame clones are kept and a portion is missing. In the table there are roughly 200,000 clones, around four fifths of which are singletons. The sample comprised peripheral blood. The receptors were gathered from a man aged 35 to 55 with active or convalescent COVID-19.

This chain links TRBV6-6 with TRBJ2-4; TRBD2 is a possible D gene (6 bases). Trimming shortened V by 0 bases and J by 8 bases, and 14 bases separated the two germline ends. This CDR3 has 15 residues. In germline, CDR1 is MNHNY, CDR2 SVGAGI (reference sequence). The CDR3 DNA follows: TGTGCCAGCAGTTACTCGATCAAAACGGGGGACATTCAGTACTTC. Translating gives CASSYSIKTGDIQYF.

The chain has TRBV24-1 and TRBJ2-2; possibly TRBD2 for D (6 bases). Germline V gene data show CDR1 as KGHDR and CDR2 as SFDVKD. The V end was cut by 6 bases, the J end by 2 bases, with 9 bases between. The CDR3 has 14 residues. As DNA, the CDR3 is TGTGCCACCAGTCTGGGAGGTAACACCGGGGAGCTGTTTTTT. Protein sequence: CATSLGGNTGELFF.

This clone turned up a few times. The chain links TRBV10-3 to TRBJ2-5, with D perhaps TRBD1 (5 bases). Trimming left V 3 bases short and J 5 bases short, with 10 bases between. The CDR3 spans 13 residues. Germline CDR1 reads ENHRY; CDR2 reads SYGVKD. The CDR3 sequence: CAISEPRVETQYF. DNA of the CDR3: TGTGCCATCAGTGAACCCAGGGTTGAGACCCAGTACTTC.

The chain employs TRBV5-4 and TRBJ1-4; TRBD1 agrees at 9 bases. CDR1 and CDR2 from the germline V gene are SGHNT and YYREEE (reference sequence). V trimming: 3 bases; J trimming: 3 bases; junction bases outside the gene matches: 9. The CDR3 has 17 residues. CDR3 sequence: CASSSRTGVLSNEKLFF. Written as DNA, the CDR3 is TGTGCCAGCAGCTCCCGGACAGGGGTTTTATCTAATGAAAAACTGTTTTTT.

This chain links TRBV6-6 with TRBJ1-1; D remains unclear. The germline V gene encodes CDR1 MNHNY and CDR2 SVGAGI (reference sequence). The CDR3 spans 13 residues. V gave up 6 bases and J gave up 1 base, with 9 bases separating them. The CDR3 region is CASRETRNTEAFF. The CDR3, as DNA: TGTGCCAGCAGGGAGACCAGGAACACTGAAGCTTTCTTT.

V and J are TRBV2 and TRBJ1-2; D perhaps matches TRBD1 (5 bases). V was clipped by 11 bases and J by 1 base, with 17 bases between them. CDR1 and CDR2 (germline): SNHLY, FYNNEI. The CDR3 has 14 residues. CDR3: CAGQELGFNYGYTF. CDR3 bases: TGTGCCGGACAAGAGCTGGGTTTTAACTATGGCTACACCTTC.

The chain employs TRBV6-5 and TRBJ1-1, with D tentatively TRBD1 (6 bases). V lost 8 bases to trimming and J lost 10 bases, with 14 bases between them. The germline CDR1 and CDR2 sequences are MNHEY and SVGAGI. The CDR3 contains 11 residues. The CDR3 nucleotides read TGTGCCAGCCGGGACACAATCAGAGCTTTCTTT. This translates into CASRDTIRAFF.